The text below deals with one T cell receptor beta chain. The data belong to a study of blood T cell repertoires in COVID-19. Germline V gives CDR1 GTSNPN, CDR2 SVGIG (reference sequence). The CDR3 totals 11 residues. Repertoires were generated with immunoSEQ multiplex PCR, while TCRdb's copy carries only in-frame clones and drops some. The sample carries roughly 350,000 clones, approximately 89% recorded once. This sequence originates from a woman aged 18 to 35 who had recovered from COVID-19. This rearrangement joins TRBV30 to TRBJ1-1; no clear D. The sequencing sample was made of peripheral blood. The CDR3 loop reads CVSQDDGEAFF. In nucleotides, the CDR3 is TGTGTAAGTCAGGATGATGGTGAAGCTTTCTTT.